This entry lists 21 T cell receptor beta chains sequenced from one sample in a study of T cells after yellow fever vaccination. MiXCR was run by TCRdb on the 5' RACE reads, yielding one entry per CDR3 protein. The sample records about 320,000 distinct CDR3 sequences, roughly 4.3% being singletons. Sample: PBMCs, taken 15 days after the yellow fever booster vaccination. These TCRs come from a man aged 18 to 30 who received the YFV17D yellow fever vaccine.

This clonotype was seen at least ten times. The rearrangement joins TRBV29-1 to TRBJ2-1; TRBD1 matches at 7 bases. CDR3 length equals 13 residues. J was trimmed by 6 bases and V by 5 bases; bases with no gene match: 7. Germline V CDR1 and CDR2: SQVTM, ANQGSEA. Written as DNA, the CDR3 is TGCAGCGTTACCACACAGGGGAGCAATGAGCAGTTCTTC. Translated, it gives CSVTTQGSNEQFF.

A few counts support this clonotype. The CDR3 loop reads CASSGGYYYQPQHF. The CDR3 region has the DNA TGTGCCAGCAGTGGAGGGTACTACTACCAGCCCCAGCATTTT. The rearrangement joins TRBV25-1 to TRBJ1-5; D remains unclear. CDR1 MGHDK and CDR2 SYGVNS come from the germline V gene. The CDR3 covers 14 residues. Trimming left V 4 bases short and J 7 bases short, with 14 bases between.

The chain links TRBV7-8 to TRBJ2-3; the D gene could be TRBD1 or TRBD2 (5 bases each). Germline loops: CDR1 SGHVS, CDR2 FQNEAQ. Trimming removed 5 bases at V and 3 bases at J, with 18 bases between. The CDR3 sequence is 16 residues long. CDR3 sequence: CASSPSFKGRTDTQYF. The DNA of the CDR3 is TGTGCCAGCAGCCCTAGCTTTAAGGGGCGGACAGATACGCAGTATTTT. Full variable domain (rest looked up from reference TRBV7-8 and TRBJ2-3): GAGVSQSPRYKVAKRGQDVALRCDPISGHVSLFWYQQALGQGPEFLTYFQNEAQLDKSGLPSDRFFAERPEGSVSTLKIQRTQQEDSAVYLCASSPSFKGRTDTQYFGPGTRLTVL.

A few counts support this clonotype. V is TRBV7-9 and J is TRBJ1-1, with D unresolved. Germline assignment: CDR1 SEHNR and CDR2 FQNEAQ (reference sequence). This CDR3 contains 14 residues. The V and J ends lost 5 bases and 6 bases respectively, with 16 bases between them. The CDR3 region has the DNA TGTGCCAGCAGCCGTGACTTCGCGATGGCTGAAGCTTTCTTT. Protein product: CASSRDFAMAEAFF.

This clonotype has a count of ten or more. The rearrangement joins TRBV4-2 to TRBJ1-1, with D perhaps TRBD1 (5 bases). CDR3 length: 16 amino acids. The germline V and J ends were trimmed by 2 bases and 0 bases, with 13 bases remaining between them. Germline CDR1 LGHNA, CDR2 YNFKEQ. Written as DNA, the CDR3 is TGTGCCAGCAGCCAACAGAGCGGACACCTGAACACTGAAGCTTTCTTT. Translation gives CASSQQSGHLNTEAFF.

This clonotype was found many times. J is TRBJ2-5 and V is TRBV20-1; the match to TRBD1 covers 7 bases. Germline V CDR1 and CDR2: DFQATT, SNEGSKA (reference sequence). The CDR3 covers 14 residues. Trimming took 7 bases from V and 2 from J; bases not matched to a gene: 10. The CDR3 is CSGRGGRGQETQYF. CDR3 in DNA: TGCAGTGGAAGAGGGGGCAGGGGGCAAGAGACCCAGTACTTC.

The CDR3 bases are TGTGCCAGCAGCCCCCAGGGGAGCCCATCCTACAATGAGCAGTTCTTC. Translation: CASSPQGSPSYNEQFF. V usage is TRBV9 and J usage is TRBJ2-1, with D possibly being TRBD1 (6 bases). The CDR3 consists of 16 residues. Trimming cost V 4 bases and J 1 base, with 15 bases left between them. Germline loops: CDR1 SGDLS, CDR2 YYNGEE.

This clonotype came up many times. This rearrangement joins TRBV29-1 to TRBJ1-2; 9 positions agree with TRBD1. J gave up 8 bases and V 4 bases, and 8 bases lay outside the gene matches. The germline gives CDR1 SQVTM, CDR2 ANQGSEA. CDR3 size: 13 residues. The CDR3 loop reads CSVGPGTGNGYTF. CDR3 sequence (DNA): TGCAGCGTTGGCCCCGGGACAGGGAACGGCTACACCTTC.

This clonotype was observed many times. The chain employs TRBV5-1 and TRBJ2-1; possible D gene TRBD1, 6 bases. The CDR3 extends over 15 amino acids. Germline V gene lookup returns CDR1 SGHRS and CDR2 YFSETQ. V dropped 3 bases and J dropped 4 bases, with 14 bases sitting between them. This CDR3 is CASSSEGTQYNEQFF. The CDR3 DNA reads as TGCGCCAGCAGCTCCGAAGGGACACAATACAATGAGCAGTTCTTC.

This clonotype was counted a few times. V is TRBV4-3 and J is TRBJ2-3; maybe TRBD2 (6 bases). Trimming left V 0 bases short and J 10 bases short, with 17 bases between. The CDR3 sequence is 15 residues long. In germline, CDR1 is LGHNA, CDR2 YSLEER. The CDR3 reads CASSQDRAGTLAQYF. CDR3 nucleotides: TGCGCCAGCAGCCAAGATCGAGCCGGGACTTTGGCGCAGTATTTT.

There are a few counts of this clonotype. The chain employs TRBV7-2 and TRBJ1-2; TRBD1 might be the D (5 bases). Germline CDR1 is SGHTA and CDR2 is FQGNSA. The CDR3 loop spans 16 amino acids. V was cut by 5 bases and J by 2 bases, with 18 bases left in between. As DNA, the CDR3 is TGTGCCAGCAGCCCGTTAGGGATCGGGGCCAACTATGGCTACACCTTC. Its protein is CASSPLGIGANYGYTF.

The chain couples TRBV27 to TRBJ2-7; D unclear. Germline V lookup: CDR1 MNHEY, CDR2 SMNVEV (reference sequence). V was pared by 3 bases and J by 2 bases, with 11 bases between. The CDR3 totals 14 residues. The CDR3 here is CASSFSTPPYEQYF. CDR3 in DNA: TGTGCCAGCAGTTTTAGTACGCCGCCCTACGAGCAGTACTTC.

This clonotype was seen ten or more times. This sequence joins TRBV29-1 and TRBJ2-3; tentatively, D is TRBD1 or TRBD2 (5 bases each). The CDR3 has 16 residues. Between the trimmed V and J ends, which lost 4 bases and 4 bases, there was a span of 21 bases. Germline V gives CDR1 SQVTM, CDR2 ANQGSEA. CDR3 residues: CSVGGAGPTRADTQYF. The CDR3 region has the DNA TGCAGCGTTGGTGGGGCCGGCCCTACTAGGGCAGATACGCAGTATTTT.

Comment on this clonotype: Since no conserved phenylalanine or tryptophan closes the CDR3, a read error is the likely cause. The gene calls are TRBV6-6 and TRBJ1-2, with D tentatively TRBD1 (6 bases). Trimming pared 3 bases from V and 8 bases from J, leaving 16 bases between. The CDR3 contains 14 residues. Germline V gene sequence: CDR1 MNHNY, CDR2 SVGAGI (reference sequence). CDR3: CASSYVGGLDGYTL. CDR3 DNA sequence: TGTGCCAGCAGTTATGTGGGGGGCCTTGACGGCTACACCTTG.

This clonotype was detected many times. The CDR3 loop is CASKDSYEQYF. The CDR3 DNA reads TGTGCCAGCAAGGACAGCTACGAGCAGTACTTC. The rearrangement uses TRBV7-2 and TRBJ2-7; D might be TRBD1 (6 bases). The ends were cut back, 7 bases at V and 3 bases at J, with 7 bases in the middle. Germline CDR1 reads SGHTA; CDR2 reads FQGNSA. The CDR3 loop spans 11 amino acids.

This clonotype was detected a few times. This rearrangement joins TRBV5-6 to TRBJ2-7; 8 positions match TRBD2. V dropped 4 bases and J dropped 0; count of bases not matched to a gene: 6. The CDR3 is 15 residues long. Looked up from germline, CDR1 is SGHDT and CDR2 is YYEEEE. CDR3 residues: CASSGSGGSSYEQYF. Here the CDR3 DNA reads TGTGCCAGCAGCGGATCGGGGGGGAGCTCCTACGAGCAGTACTTC.

The rearrangement links TRBV5-1 to TRBJ2-7, with D possibly matching TRBD2 (5 bases). CDR1 SGHRS and CDR2 YFSETQ come from the germline V gene. The length of the CDR3 is 13 residues. Trimming shortened V by 10 bases and J by 2 bases, and 16 bases separated the two germline ends. In DNA, the CDR3 is TGCGCCGGACTGACGGGGTCTCCCTACGAGCAGTACGTC. Residues: CAGLTGSPYEQYV.

J is TRBJ1-2 and V is TRBV5-1, with D maybe TRBD1 (6 bases). The CDR3 has 15 residues. CDR1 SGHRS and CDR2 YFSETQ come from the germline V gene. V lost 0 bases and J 4 bases, leaving 13 bases between the germline ends. CDR3 bases: TGCGCCAGCAGCTTGGACGGGGGCACTGGCTATGGCTACACCTTC. It codes for CASSLDGGTGYGYTF.

The chain combines TRBV7-9 with TRBJ2-3; D is undetermined. Between the trimmed V and J ends, which lost 0 bases and 2 bases, there was a span of 9 bases. This CDR3 has 15 residues. Germline V lookup: CDR1 SEHNR, CDR2 FQNEAQ (reference sequence). The CDR3, as DNA: TGTGCCAGCAGCTTAGCAGGGCTTTACACAGATACGCAGTATTTT. Translated: CASSLAGLYTDTQYF.

The chain joins TRBV7-2 to TRBJ2-5; 11 positions match TRBD1. Trimming at V came to 5 bases and at J to 4 bases, leaving 9 bases not matched to a gene. Germline V gives CDR1 SGHTA, CDR2 FQGNSA. The CDR3 is 16 amino acids. The CDR3 sequence: CASSNRGQGAGETQYF. The CDR3 nucleotides are TGTGCCAGCAGCAACCGAGGACAGGGGGCGGGAGAGACCCAGTACTTC.

This clonotype showed up just a few times. The rearrangement joins TRBV20-1 to TRBJ2-5; TRBD1 aligns across 10 bases. CDR1 and CDR2 from the germline V gene are DFQATT and SNEGSKA (reference sequence). This CDR3 spans 14 amino acids. Germline trimming cut 5 bases from V and 4 bases from J; bases unmatched to any gene: 7. CDR3 DNA sequence: TGCAGTGCTGGCCGACAGGGGGCCCTAGAGACCCAGTACTTC. Translating it yields CSAGRQGALETQYF.